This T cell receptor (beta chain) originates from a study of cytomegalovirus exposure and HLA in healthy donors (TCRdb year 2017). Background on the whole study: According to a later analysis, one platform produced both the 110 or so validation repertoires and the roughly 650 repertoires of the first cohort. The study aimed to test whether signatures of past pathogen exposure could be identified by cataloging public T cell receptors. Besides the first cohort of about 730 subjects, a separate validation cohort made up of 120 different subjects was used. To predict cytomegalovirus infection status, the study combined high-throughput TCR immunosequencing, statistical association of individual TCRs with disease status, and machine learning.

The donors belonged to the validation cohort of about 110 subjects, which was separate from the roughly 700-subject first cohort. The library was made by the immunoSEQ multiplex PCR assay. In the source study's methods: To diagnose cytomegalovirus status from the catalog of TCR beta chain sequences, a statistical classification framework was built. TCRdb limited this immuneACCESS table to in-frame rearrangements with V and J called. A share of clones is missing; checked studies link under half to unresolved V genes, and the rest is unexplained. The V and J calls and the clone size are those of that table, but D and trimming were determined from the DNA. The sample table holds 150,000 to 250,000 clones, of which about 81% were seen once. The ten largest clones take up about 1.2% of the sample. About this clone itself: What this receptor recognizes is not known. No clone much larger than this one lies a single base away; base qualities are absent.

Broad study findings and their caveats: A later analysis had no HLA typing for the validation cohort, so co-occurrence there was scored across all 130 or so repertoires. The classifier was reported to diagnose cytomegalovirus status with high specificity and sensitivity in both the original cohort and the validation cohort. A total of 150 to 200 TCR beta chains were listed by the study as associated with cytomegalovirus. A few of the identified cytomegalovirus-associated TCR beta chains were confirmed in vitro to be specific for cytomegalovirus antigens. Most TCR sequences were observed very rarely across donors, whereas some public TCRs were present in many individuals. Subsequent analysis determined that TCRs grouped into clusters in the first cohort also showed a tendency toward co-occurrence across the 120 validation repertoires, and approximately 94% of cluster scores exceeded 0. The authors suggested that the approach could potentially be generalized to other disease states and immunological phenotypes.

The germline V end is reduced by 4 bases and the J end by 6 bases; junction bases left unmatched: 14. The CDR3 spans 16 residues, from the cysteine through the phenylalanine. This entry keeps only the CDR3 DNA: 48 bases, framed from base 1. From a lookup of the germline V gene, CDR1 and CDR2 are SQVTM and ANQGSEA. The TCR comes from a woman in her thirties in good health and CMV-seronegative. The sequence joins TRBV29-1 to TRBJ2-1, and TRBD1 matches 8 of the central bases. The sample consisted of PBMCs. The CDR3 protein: CSVAPLPRTGINEQFF. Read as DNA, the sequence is TGCAGCGTTGCCCCATTGCCTAGGACAGGGATCAATGAGCAGTTCTTC.